This T cell receptor beta chain appears in the sequencing data of a study of cytomegalovirus exposure and HLA in healthy donors. The germline V gene encodes CDR1 MGHDK and CDR2 SYGVNS. The germline V and J ends were trimmed by 2 bases and 2 bases, with 12 bases remaining between them. The CDR3 totals 15 residues. The PCR made use of 60 Vbeta and 13 Jbeta primers. Using immunoSEQ multiplex PCR, the repertoire was profiled, and TCRdb retains in-frame clones only, with some absent. The sample holds roughly 120,000 clones; about two thirds are singletons and the top ten take just over 8%. This clone was counted a single time.

The receptor was isolated from a woman aged 40 to 50 in good health and CMV-seropositive. Sample: PBMCs. The chain carries TRBV25-1 and TRBJ2-5, with D possibly TRBD1 on 6 matching bases. The DNA for the CDR3 is TGTGCCAGCAGTGAACAGGGGAACTTACAAGAGACCCAGTACTTC. Protein product: CASSEQGNLQETQYF.